The entry below describes one TCR beta chain. The clone's antigen remains unknown. The input lacks base qualities; no much larger clone sits a single base away. These data originate in a study of shared clonotypes between healthy human individuals (dated by TCRdb to 2018 to 2021). With regard to the full study: A couple of women and a few men aged 18 to 49 years were included in the cohort. Per donor, leukapheresis produced somewhere between about 0.8 and 9 billion PBMCs. For each donor, CD4 naive and CD4 memory were each given three plates, CD8 naive was given two plates, and CD8 memory was given one plate. Libraries were prepared and TCR repertoires were sequenced by different laboratories using diverse techniques, in order to increase sequencing depth and limit assay-specific biases. Blood TCR repertoires of about 5 healthy adults were deeply sequenced to estimate repertoire size and the extent of clonotype sharing between individuals. What the research found in general, with its limitations: The small number of donors limited the genetic and exposure-history diversity represented. Estimated clonotype richness was generally larger for naive than for memory subsets. Sharing across several donors was observed for around 5% of naive CD4, about 3.2% of naive CD8, 2% to 2.5% of memory CD4, and roughly 0.4% of memory CD8 clonotypes. Even with the large sequencing depth, rarefaction of the sorted-subset datasets indicated that sequencing was incomplete. Based on pairwise subsampling, the degree of clonotype sharing among donors was expected to be affected by sequencing depth. Sampling was restricted to blood, and TCR repertoires in tissues likely differ from the TCR repertoires found in blood. Higher generation probabilities were observed for clonotypes shared by all four sorted-subset donors than for non-shared clonotypes.

Using the deep immunoSEQ assay, multiplex PCR amplified TCR CDR3 regions from genomic DNA. Extracted genomic DNA from each cell subset was spread evenly across all wells of several immunoSEQ 96-well plates, with each plate serving as a replicate. For sorted subsets, 150 to 250 ng genomic DNA, equal to tens of thousands of T cell genomes, was loaded into each replicate PCR. Purified libraries were quantified with a Qubit 3.0 fluorometer, sized on a Bioanalyzer 2100, and re-quantified with the KAPA Library Quantification kit. Every immunoSEQ 96-well plate was sequenced on a dedicated single-read 150-cycle Illumina NextSeq 550 flow cell. The paper's data handling went like this. Because the immunoSEQ output held only junctional sequences and lacked quality scores, the filtering could not match the filtering applied to full-length reads. To assign V/J genes and CDR3, sequences were annotated using PyIR, a Python wrapper for IgBLAST v1.9, with IMGT germline references. Reads were filtered out if the reads had weak V/J assignments (E-value above 1e-6), no CDR3, stop codons, out-of-frame junctions, or ambiguous translated residues. V3J clonotypes were defined as sequences sharing the same inferred V gene, J gene, and CDR3 amino acid sequence. Percentage overlap between repertoires was calculated by dividing the number of shared unique clonotypes by the size of the smaller repertoire. Richness of each repertoire was evaluated using RTK rarefaction, the Chao1 estimator, and Recon v2.1 estimates of unobserved clonotypes. Generation probabilities for all TCRbeta clonotypes obtained by the gDNA method from four donors were computed using OLGA. TCRdb mirrors the immuneACCESS table, restricted to in-frame sequences. Some clones are absent from its copies; in checked studies, under half trace to an unresolved V gene, and the reason for the others is unknown. V and J calls and clone size are as listed in that table; D and trimming were resolved from the DNA. The sample includes 1,400,000 or so clones, with around 98.5% observed a single time. Jointly, the top ten make up approximately 0.38% of the sample.

Healthy HIV-negative adults with no recently reported acute infections or vaccinations were included as donors. Every donor was a Caucasian adult residing in Nashville, Tennessee, USA. CD4+ T cells were enriched through magnetic negative selection, after which naive cells were positively selected on CD45RA and the remaining negative fraction served as the memory subset. Blood was obtained by leukapheresis, after which PBMCs were separated by Ficoll-Histopaque density gradient centrifugation and cryopreserved in liquid nitrogen vapor phase. Purity and quantity of every magnetically sorted T cell population were checked by analytical flow cytometry. From each sorted fraction, genomic DNA was isolated and quantified by UV absorbance on a Nanodrop 2000c. V is pared back by 5 bases and J by 9 bases, with 10 bases lying between the germline termini. Per the germline V gene, MDHEN is the CDR1 and SYDVKM is the CDR2. Reading from cysteine to phenylalanine, the CDR3 counts 11 amino acids. The CDR3 DNA has 33 bases and is translated from base 1.

Material for sequencing was naive CD4+ T cells sorted from blood. The cell subset or site tag for this specimen amounts to: CD45RA+ positively selected. The chain employs TRBV28 and TRBJ1-1; the D gene assignment is ambiguous. This sequence originates from a young man in good health. The CDR3 protein is CASSSPGKAFF. Here is the DNA: TGTGCCAGCAGTAGTCCAGGAAAAGCTTTCTTT.